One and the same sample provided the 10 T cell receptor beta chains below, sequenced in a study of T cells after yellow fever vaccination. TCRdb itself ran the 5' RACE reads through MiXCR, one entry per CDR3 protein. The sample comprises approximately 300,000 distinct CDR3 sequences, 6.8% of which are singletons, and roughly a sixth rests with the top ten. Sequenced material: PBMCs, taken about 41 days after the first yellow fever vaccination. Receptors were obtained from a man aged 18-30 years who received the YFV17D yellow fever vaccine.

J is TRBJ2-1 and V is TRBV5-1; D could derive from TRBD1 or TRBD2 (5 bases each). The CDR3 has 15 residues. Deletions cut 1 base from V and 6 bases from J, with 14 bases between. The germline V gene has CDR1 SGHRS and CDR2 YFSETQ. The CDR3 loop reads CASSLTGTPGNEQFF. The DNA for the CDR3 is TGCGCCAGCAGCTTGACGGGGACCCCCGGCAATGAGCAGTTCTTC.

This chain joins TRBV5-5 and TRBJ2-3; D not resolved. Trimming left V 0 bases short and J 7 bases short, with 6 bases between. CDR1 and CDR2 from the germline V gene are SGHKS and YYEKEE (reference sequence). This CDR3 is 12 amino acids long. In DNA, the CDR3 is TGTGCCAGCAGCTTGGATTACCATACGCAGTATTTT. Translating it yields CASSLDYHTQYF.

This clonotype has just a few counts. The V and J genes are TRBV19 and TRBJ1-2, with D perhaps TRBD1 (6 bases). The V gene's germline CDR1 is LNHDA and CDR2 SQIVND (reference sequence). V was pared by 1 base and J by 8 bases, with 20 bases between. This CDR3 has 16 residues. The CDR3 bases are TGTGCCAGTAGTATAGGCACCACAGGGCGGACGAAAGGCTACACCTTC. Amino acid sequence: CASSIGTTGRTKGYTF.

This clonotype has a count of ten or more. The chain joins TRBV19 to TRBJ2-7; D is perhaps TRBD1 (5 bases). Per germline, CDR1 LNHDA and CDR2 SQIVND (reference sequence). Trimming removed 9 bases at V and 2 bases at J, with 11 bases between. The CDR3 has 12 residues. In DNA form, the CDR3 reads TGTGCCAGAGAAGACAGAGCCTACGAGCAGTACGTC. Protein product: CAREDRAYEQYV.

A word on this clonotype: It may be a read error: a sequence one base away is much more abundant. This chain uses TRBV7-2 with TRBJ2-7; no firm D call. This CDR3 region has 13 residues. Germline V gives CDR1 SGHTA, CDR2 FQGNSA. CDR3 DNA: TGTGCCAGCAGCTTAGGGTTAGTGAACGAGCCGTACTTC. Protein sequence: CASSLGLVNEPYF.

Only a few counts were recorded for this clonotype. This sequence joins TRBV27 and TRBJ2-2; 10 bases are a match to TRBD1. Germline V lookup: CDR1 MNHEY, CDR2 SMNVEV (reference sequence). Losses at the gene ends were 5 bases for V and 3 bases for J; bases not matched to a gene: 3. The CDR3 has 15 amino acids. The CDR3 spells CASSRQGADTGELFF. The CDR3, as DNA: TGTGCCAGCAGTCGACAGGGGGCGGACACCGGGGAGCTGTTTTTT.

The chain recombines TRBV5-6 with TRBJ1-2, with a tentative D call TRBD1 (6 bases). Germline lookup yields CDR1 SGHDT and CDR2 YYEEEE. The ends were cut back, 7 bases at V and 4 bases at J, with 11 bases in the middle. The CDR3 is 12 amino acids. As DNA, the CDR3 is TGTGCCAGCGGGGGGCAAAGCTATGGCTACACCTTC. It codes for CASGGQSYGYTF.

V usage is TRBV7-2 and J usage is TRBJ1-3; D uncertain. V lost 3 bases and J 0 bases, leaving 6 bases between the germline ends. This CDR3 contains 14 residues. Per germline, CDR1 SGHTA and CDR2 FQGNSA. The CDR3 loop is CASSFGFSGNTIYF. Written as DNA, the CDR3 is TGTGCCAGCAGCTTTGGGTTCTCTGGAAACACCATATATTTT.

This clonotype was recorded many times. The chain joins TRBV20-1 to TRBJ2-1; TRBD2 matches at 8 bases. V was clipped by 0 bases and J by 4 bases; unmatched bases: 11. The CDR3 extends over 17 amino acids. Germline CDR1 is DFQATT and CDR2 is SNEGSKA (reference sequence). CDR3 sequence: CSARDRSGTSLYNEQFF. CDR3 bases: TGCAGTGCTAGAGATAGGTCGGGGACTAGTCTTTACAATGAGCAGTTCTTC.

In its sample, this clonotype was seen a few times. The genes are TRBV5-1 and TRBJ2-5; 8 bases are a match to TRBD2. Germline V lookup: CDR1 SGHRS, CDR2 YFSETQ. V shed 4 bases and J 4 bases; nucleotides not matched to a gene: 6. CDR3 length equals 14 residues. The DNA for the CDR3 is TGCGCCAGCAGCCCGGGCCGGGAGGGAGAGACCCAGTACTTC. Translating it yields CASSPGREGETQYF.